The clone carrying this TCR beta chain appeared many times. Its specificity is unknown. Combining iRepertoire HTBI primers with Arm-PCR of CDR3 regions, the authors built TCR beta libraries. TCRdb re-analysed the multiplex PCR reads in MiXCR, keeping a single row per CDR3 protein. The table records a few hundred thousand distinct CDR3 sequences, approximately 12% of them present only once. The data belong to a study of regulatory T cells in long-lasting Graves disease. About the study: Antithyroid drugs had been taken by newly diagnosed Graves' patients for under 3 months.

This sample's time point: newly diagnosed GD, antithyroid drugs for less than 3 months. Construction of the TCR library relied on RNA isolated from PBMCs. Each patient gave approximately 10 milliliters of EDTA-anticoagulated peripheral blood. General study points: Persistent cases of Graves' showed reduced TCR diversity relative to newly diagnosed patients.

V lost 2 bases, J lost 4 bases, and 12 bases lay in between. The CDR3 contains 15 residues. Germline-derived CDR1 and CDR2 are SEHNR and FQNEAQ (reference sequence). These data also formed part of another study, on T cells in Graves' hyperthyroidism and ophthalmopathy. That report adds: Investigators excluded patients with uncontrolled infection, other autoimmune disease, pregnancy or lactation.

The sequence was collected from a woman aged 18-29 years with Graves disease. The specimen comprised peripheral blood mononuclear cells (PBMCs), sampled at new diagnosis, from a patient treated with antithyroid drugs. The rearrangement links TRBV7-9 to TRBJ2-1, with D possibly TRBD1 on 6 matching bases. The CDR3 DNA sequence: TGTGCCAGCAGCTTAAGCGCAGGGGAGTACAATGAGCAGTTCTTC. This gives the protein CASSLSAGEYNEQFF.